This is a list of T cell receptor beta chains from one sample in a study of identical twins. TCRdb reprocessed the 5' RACE reads with MiXCR, giving one entry per CDR3 protein. The data show 450,000 or so distinct CDR3 sequences, roughly 20% seen once. The sequenced sample was naive T cells sorted from blood. Receptors were obtained from a man aged 50 to 59 in good health. CDR3s include the opening cysteine and the closing phenylalanine or tryptophan. The order of the fields is CDR3 protein, clone size, J gene, V gene. Clone size is stated in some rows and not others, as once, few, many or a class when expanded.

CDR3 protein: CASSQSFDRYSYEQYF
clone size: many
J gene: TRBJ2-7
V gene: TRBV4-3

CDR3 protein: CASSRYRVSYEQYF
clone size: once
J gene: TRBJ2-7
V gene: TRBV28

CDR3 protein: CASSLAAGLEAFF
clone size: .
J gene: TRBJ1-1
V gene: TRBV11-2

CDR3 protein: CSAGPQVSTEAFF
clone size: few
J gene: TRBJ1-1
V gene: TRBV20-1

CDR3 protein: CASGLSSGRSSYEQYF
clone size: few
J gene: TRBJ2-7
V gene: TRBV12-5

CDR3 protein: CASSLWSRRGTGAEQFF
clone size: few
J gene: TRBJ2-1
V gene: TRBV7-2

CDR3 protein: CASSRAGEAYEQYF
clone size: many
J gene: TRBJ2-7
V gene: TRBV27

CDR3 protein: CASSTRDRVVNEQFF
clone size: many
J gene: TRBJ2-1
V gene: TRBV11-2

CDR3 protein: CASGTAQRAPYNEQFF
clone size: few
J gene: TRBJ2-1
V gene: TRBV27

CDR3 protein: CSALTTGGNQPQHF
clone size: .
J gene: TRBJ1-5
V gene: TRBV20-1

CDR3 protein: CANSPDRGPQYF
clone size: once
J gene: TRBJ2-3
V gene: TRBV5-1

CDR3 protein: CASSADSSYNEQFF
clone size: .
J gene: TRBJ2-1
V gene: TRBV5-1

CDR3 protein: CSVEGQVRETQYF
clone size: .
J gene: TRBJ2-5
V gene: TRBV29-1

CDR3 protein: CASSLGFGGQETQYF
clone size: .
J gene: TRBJ2-5
V gene: TRBV7-6

CDR3 protein: CASSPRTSGPFHEQYF
clone size: few
J gene: TRBJ2-7
V gene: TRBV9

CDR3 protein: CASSKDGARYNEQFF
clone size: many
J gene: TRBJ2-1
V gene: TRBV5-1

CDR3 protein: CASSWTSGVSYNEQFF
clone size: .
J gene: TRBJ2-1
V gene: TRBV7-9

CDR3 protein: CASRRTSSEHSTDTQYF
clone size: .
J gene: TRBJ2-3
V gene: TRBV4-1

CDR3 protein: CASSQDVGYSYNEQFF
clone size: many
J gene: TRBJ2-1
V gene: TRBV14

CDR3 protein: CSAPGTTTGQFF
clone size: many
J gene: TRBJ2-1
V gene: TRBV20-1

CDR3 protein: CASSDYGGRNSPLHF
clone size: few
J gene: TRBJ1-6
V gene: TRBV12-3/TRBV12-4

CDR3 protein: CASKDRAGFETQYF
clone size: few
J gene: TRBJ2-5
V gene: TRBV2

CDR3 protein: CASSQLETSLDTQYF
clone size: few
J gene: TRBJ2-3
V gene: TRBV4-3

CDR3 protein: CASSLVGTGDVLAKNIQYF
clone size: once
J gene: TRBJ2-4
V gene: TRBV11-1

CDR3 protein: CASSYSGGAGAFF
clone size: .
J gene: TRBJ1-1
V gene: TRBV6-2/TRBV6-3

CDR3 protein: CASSPKQGLNTEAFF
clone size: .
J gene: TRBJ1-1
V gene: TRBV18

CDR3 protein: CASSRRQGNNEQFF
clone size: many
J gene: TRBJ2-1
V gene: TRBV12-3/TRBV12-4

CDR3 protein: CATSVGTSGYNEQFF
clone size: many
J gene: TRBJ2-1
V gene: TRBV15

CDR3 protein: CASSPSLTSVTYNEQFF
clone size: few
J gene: TRBJ2-1
V gene: TRBV5-1

CDR3 protein: CASSTGGVNTEAFF
clone size: few
J gene: TRBJ1-1
V gene: TRBV9

CDR3 protein: CASSFLTSGRAGRTDTQYF
clone size: .
J gene: TRBJ2-3
V gene: TRBV11-1

CDR3 protein: CASSFRLTSGILTDTQYF
clone size: .
J gene: TRBJ2-3
V gene: TRBV11-2

CDR3 protein: CASSSTGSRSYEQYF
clone size: few
J gene: TRBJ2-7
V gene: TRBV6-5

CDR3 protein: CATTPGHRSSYEQYF
clone size: few
J gene: TRBJ2-7
V gene: TRBV19

CDR3 protein: CASSQRANTEAFF
clone size: many
J gene: TRBJ1-1
V gene: TRBV3-1

CDR3 protein: CASSLRLGPNTEAFF
clone size: many
J gene: TRBJ1-1
V gene: TRBV5-1

CDR3 protein: CSASPDARADTQYF
clone size: many
J gene: TRBJ2-3
V gene: TRBV20-1

CDR3 protein: CASSPDRGSTDTQYF
clone size: .
J gene: TRBJ2-3
V gene: TRBV7-2

CDR3 protein: CSDRRLFQETQYF
clone size: many
J gene: TRBJ2-5
V gene: TRBV20-1

CDR3 protein: CASSLEGGKLFF
clone size: many
J gene: TRBJ1-4
V gene: TRBV5-1

CDR3 protein: CASSLSGRLTF
clone size: .
J gene: TRBJ2-7
V gene: TRBV5-1

CDR3 protein: CASSPPVGTSGGGETQYF
clone size: few
J gene: TRBJ2-5
V gene: TRBV11-2

CDR3 protein: CASSEGISTDTQYF
clone size: .
J gene: TRBJ2-3
V gene: TRBV28

CDR3 protein: CASSQEIARAQHF
clone size: few
J gene: TRBJ1-5
V gene: TRBV4-1

CDR3 protein: CSARRAGVADTQYF
clone size: .
J gene: TRBJ2-3
V gene: TRBV20-1

CDR3 protein: CASSERYRYYEQYF
clone size: many
J gene: TRBJ2-7
V gene: TRBV25-1